This T cell receptor (beta chain) was recorded in a study of brain T cells in children with intractable seizures. Time point specified: blood from clinic visit 5 months post-surgery; TSC patient then seizure free. Before surgery, patients took at least one anti-epileptic drug. Generated by immunoSEQ multiplex PCR, the TCRdb table keeps only in-frame clones and is missing some. In the table there are 340,000 or so clones, 93% of which are singletons. Trimming took 1 base from V and 3 from J, leaving 16 bases between them. This CDR3 is built from 16 residues. Germline V gene lookup returns CDR1 SGHVS and CDR2 FQNEAQ.

The chain carries TRBV7-8 and TRBJ2-7; either TRBD1 or TRBD2 may supply D (5 bases each). The receptor was isolated from a boy under two years old with tuberous sclerosis and intractable seizures. Here the sequenced sample was peripheral blood, taken 4 to 6 months after surgery. The DNA for the CDR3 is TGTGCCAGCAGCTTAGGCTTTGGGACGTTTTTCTACGAGCAGTACTTC. Protein product: CASSLGFGTFFYEQYF.